A single sample is the source of the 13 T cell receptor beta chains below, sequenced in a study of Ad26.COV2.S vaccination and SARS-CoV-2 variants (dated by TCRdb to the early 2020s). To prepare the library, the immunoSEQ multiplex PCR assay was applied. Entries here come from immuneACCESS through TCRdb and include only in-frame sequences with V and J called. Some clones fail to appear in such tables; in the studies checked, an unresolved V gene covers under half of the shortfall, and the cause of the remainder is unknown. This sample has approximately 480,000 clones in its table, and roughly 85% of those were observed once. The ten top clones hold roughly 13% of the sample. The label giving this sample's treatment or condition can be read as: roughly 20 received Ad26.COV2.S at low or high dose, single or two shots; 5 received placebo; per-sample allocation not given. For vaccine and placebo recipients, repertoires were sequenced using samples collected on day 63 after the first injection.

The sample in question was peripheral blood, obtained in a trial of Ad26.COV2.S vaccine versus placebo. These receptors were taken from a person between 18 and 65 years old who received the Ad26.COV2.S COVID-19 vaccine or a placebo.

J is TRBJ2-5 and V is TRBV5-4; perhaps TRBD1 as D (6 bases). This CDR3 contains 14 residues. The V gene's germline CDR1 is SGHNT and CDR2 YYREEE (reference sequence). V was trimmed by 0 bases and J by 5 bases, leaving 11 bases between them. The CDR3 is CASSLDRVLETQYF. As DNA, the CDR3 is TGTGCCAGCAGCTTGGACAGGGTTCTGGAGACCCAGTACTTC.

The chain links TRBV5-1 to TRBJ2-2; TRBD2 agrees at 11 bases. The CDR3 consists of 15 residues. Germline assignment: CDR1 SGHRS and CDR2 YFSETQ. Trimming at V came to 6 bases and at J to 2 bases, leaving 3 bases not matched to a gene. CDR3: CASKGLAANTGELFF. The CDR3 coding sequence is TGCGCCAGCAAGGGACTAGCGGCTAACACCGGGGAGCTGTTTTTT.

The table lists this clone with a few counts. The chain is built from TRBV9 and TRBJ2-3; weak D call: TRBD2 (5 bases). The CDR3 contains 14 residues. V dropped 4 bases and J dropped 4 bases, with 13 bases sitting between them. From germline, CDR1 is SGDLS and CDR2 YYNGEE. CDR3 DNA: TGTGCCAGCAGCTTAGGACTCCCGCCAGATACGCAGTATTTT. It encodes CASSLGLPPDTQYF.

The chain carries TRBV7-9 and TRBJ2-5; 9 bases are shared with TRBD1. Germline V CDR1 and CDR2: SEHNR, FQNEAQ (reference sequence). Trimming removed 6 bases from V and 4 bases from J; junction bases left unmatched: 18. The CDR3 totals 18 residues. The CDR3 is CASSSDPRQGGMGETQYF. CDR3 DNA: TGTGCCAGCAGTTCTGACCCACGACAGGGGGGCATGGGAGAGACCCAGTACTTC.

This rearrangement joins TRBV4-3 to TRBJ1-2; D is unclear. Trimming removed 0 bases from V and 5 bases from J, with 13 bases in between. Looked up from germline, CDR1 is LGHNA and CDR2 is YSLEER. This CDR3 is built from 15 residues. CDR3 coding DNA: TGCGCCAGCAGCCAAGATCAGTTCGCGGGTTATGGCTACACCTTC. Amino acids: CASSQDQFAGYGYTF.

CDR3 protein: CASSGTGTGMVETQYF. CDR3 coding DNA: TGTGCCAGCAGTGGCACCGGGACAGGGATGGTGGAGACCCAGTACTTC. J is TRBJ2-5 and V is TRBV28, with 9 bases fitting TRBD1. The CDR3 loop spans 16 amino acids. Germline CDR1 reads MDHEN; CDR2 reads SYDVKM. Trimming removed 5 bases from V and 5 bases from J; junction bases left unmatched: 12.

V usage is TRBV30 and J usage is TRBJ2-5; 9 nucleotides align to TRBD2. CDR3 length: 15 amino acids. V lost 0 bases to trimming and J lost 4 bases; unmatched junction nucleotides: 6. Germline CDR1 GTSNPN, CDR2 SVGIG (reference sequence). The CDR3 region is CAWSVVGLAPETQYF. The CDR3 nucleotides are TGTGCCTGGAGTGTAGTGGGACTAGCTCCAGAGACCCAGTACTTC.

This clone was seen just once. V is TRBV11-2 and J is TRBJ1-5; 10 nucleotides align to TRBD1. Germline assignment: CDR1 SGHAT and CDR2 FQNNGV. This CDR3 has 15 amino acids. Trimming at V came to 5 bases and at J to 3 bases, leaving 4 bases not matched to a gene. The chain's CDR3 is CASSQGQGDNQPQHF. The CDR3 coding sequence is TGTGCCAGCAGCCAAGGACAGGGGGACAATCAGCCCCAGCATTTT.

This clone was counted once. Germline and junction disagree at one end, which may indicate a read error. V and J are TRBV5-4 and TRBJ2-1; TRBD2 is a possible D gene (5 bases). The germline V gene has CDR1 SGHNT and CDR2 YYREEE (reference sequence). This CDR3 comprises 13 residues. CDR3 coding DNA: TGTGCCAGCAGCTCGGACTCCGACAATGAGCAGTTCTTC. Protein: CASSSDSDNEQFF.

The rearrangement links TRBV28 to TRBJ2-7; D not certain. The CDR3 consists of 12 residues. CDR1 is MDHEN, CDR2 SYDVKM, per germline. Trimming took 5 bases from V and 5 from J, leaving 10 bases between them. The CDR3 DNA reads TGTGCCAGCAGTGGTCTCCGAGACGAGCAGTACTTC. Encoded protein: CASSGLRDEQYF. The full variable domain, its missing parts supplied by reference TRBV28 and TRBJ2-7, is DVKVTQSSRYLVKRTGEKVFLECVQDMDHENMFWYRQDPGLGLRLIYFSYDVKMKEKGDIPEGYSVSREKKERFSLILESASTNQTSMYLCASSGLRDEQYFGPGTRLTVT.

The CDR3 reads CASSLDLAGGQFF. The CDR3 DNA sequence: TGTGCCAGCAGCTTAGACTTAGCGGGAGGACAGTTCTTC. The chain links TRBV11-3 to TRBJ2-1, with 10 nucleotides matching TRBD2. Trimming took 0 bases from V and 13 from J; bases not matched to a gene: 3. Germline CDR1 SGHNT, CDR2 YENEEA. This CDR3 is built from 13 residues.

The chain joins TRBV11-3 to TRBJ1-1, with TRBD1 as a possible D gene (5 bases). Germline-derived CDR1 and CDR2 are SGHNT and YENEEA. V was clipped by 4 bases and J by 8 bases, with 11 bases between them. The CDR3 has 12 amino acids. CDR3 nucleotide sequence: TGTGCCAGCAGCTCAGGGAACAGGGAAGCTTTCTTT. It translates to CASSSGNREAFF.

The J gene is TRBJ2-1, the V gene TRBV12-3 or TRBV12-4; 11 bases align to TRBD2. V was pared by 8 bases and J by 4 bases, with 1 base of the junction left unmatched. The CDR3 has 13 amino acids. The CDR3 nucleotides are TGTGCCAGCCGGACTAGCGGGTACAATGAGCAGTTCTTC. It yields the protein CASRTSGYNEQFF.